This T cell receptor beta chain appears in the sequencing data of a study of technical replicates of blood from several donors. Sequencing used immunoSEQ multiplex PCR; TCRdb keeps in-frame clones, though not all of them. The sample carries around 70,000 clones, approximately 96% recorded once. This CDR3 spans 13 amino acids. CDR1 MNHNY and CDR2 SVGAGI come from the germline V gene (reference sequence). V gave up 4 bases and J gave up 2 bases, with 9 bases separating them. Sequencing input: T cells isolated from PBMCs. The clonotype comes from a human donor in good health. The rearrangement links TRBV6-6 to TRBJ2-7, with D maybe TRBD2 (5 bases). The CDR3 coding sequence is TGTGCCAGCAGTTCCCAACTAGCCTACGAGCAGTACTTC. This sequence encodes CASSSQLAYEQYF.